Presented here are 31 T cell receptor beta chains from one specimen sequenced in a study of blood T cell repertoires in COVID-19. The repertoire was sequenced with immunoSEQ multiplex PCR; TCRdb's copy has only in-frame clones and lacks some. The sample shows approximately 170,000 clones, approximately 86% of them seen only once. Sequenced sample: peripheral blood. Receptors were obtained from a young man with acute or convalescent COVID-19.

The chain joins TRBV4-2 to TRBJ2-3, with a possible D match to TRBD2 (6 bases). CDR1 is LGHNA, CDR2 YNFKEQ, per germline. V was pared by 1 base and J by 0 bases, with 11 bases between. The CDR3 runs 16 residues. Written as DNA, the CDR3 is TGTGCCAGCAGCCAAGGGTGGGGGGTTAGCACAGATACGCAGTATTTT. It translates to CASSQGWGVSTDTQYF.

The chain is built from TRBV11-2 and TRBJ2-5; a possible D gene is TRBD2 (5 bases). With 1 base removed from V and 4 bases from J, the gap between germline ends came to 10 bases. CDR1 and CDR2 from the germline V gene are SGHAT and FQNNGV. The CDR3 contains 14 residues. The CDR3, as DNA: TGTGCCAGCAGCTTAGGGATCGGACTAGAGACCCAGTACTTC. The encoded protein is CASSLGIGLETQYF.

The DNA for the CDR3 is TGTGCCAGTAGTATGGGGCTAGAGACCCAGTACTTC. As protein: CASSMGLETQYF. V and J are TRBV19 and TRBJ2-5, with D possibly matching TRBD1 (5 bases). CDR1 LNHDA and CDR2 SQIVND come from the germline V gene (reference sequence). The CDR3 consists of 12 residues. V was trimmed by 3 bases and J by 4 bases, leaving 6 bases between them.

The chain carries TRBV5-1 and TRBJ2-7, with a tentative D call TRBD1 (6 bases). V was shortened by 4 bases and J by 9 bases, with 17 bases between the two germline ends. CDR1 is SGHRS, CDR2 YFSETQ, per germline. This CDR3 has 13 residues. CDR3: CASSIGTKALQYF. As DNA, the CDR3 is TGCGCCAGCAGCATTGGGACAAAAGCGTTGCAGTACTTC.

CDR3: CASSLALTGANYGYTF. The CDR3 DNA reads as TGCGCCAGCAGCTTGGCCCTCACAGGGGCGAACTATGGCTACACCTTC. The chain employs TRBV5-1 and TRBJ1-2; 7 bases align to TRBD1. Germline loops: CDR1 SGHRS, CDR2 YFSETQ. V lost 0 bases to trimming and J lost 2 bases; unmatched junction nucleotides: 7. This CDR3 spans 16 amino acids.

V is TRBV19 and J is TRBJ1-3; D may be TRBD1 (6 bases). The germline gives CDR1 LNHDA, CDR2 SQIVND (reference sequence). Trimming cost V 6 bases and J 0 bases, with 9 bases left between them. This CDR3 is built from 14 residues. The CDR3, as DNA: TGTGCCAGTAGGGACAGCAGCTCTGGAAACACCATATATTTT. Translated, it gives CASRDSSSGNTIYF.

Note on this clone: At one boundary the junction diverges from the germline segment, which might be a read error. The chain has TRBV7-6 and TRBJ2-2, with a weak D call TRBD1 (6 bases). The CDR3 runs to 13 residues. Germline V gene sequence: CDR1 SGHVS, CDR2 FNYEAQ. Written as DNA, the CDR3 is TGTCCCAGTAGAGGGGGTAACACCGGGGAGCTGTTTTTT. This gives the protein CPSRGGNTGELFF. The variable domain in full, with the rest retrieved from reference TRBV7-6 and TRBJ2-2, is GAGVSQSPRYKVTKRGQDVALRCDPISGHVSLYWYRQALGQGPEFLTYFNYEAQQDKSGLPNDRFSAERPEGSISTLTIQRTEQRDSAMYRCPSRGGNTGELFFGEGSRLTVL.

The rearrangement links TRBV14 to TRBJ2-7; no definite D call. The V end lost 4 bases, the J end lost 0 bases, and 7 bases lay between the germline ends. CDR3 length: 13 amino acids. The germline gives CDR1 SGHDN, CDR2 FVKESK. The CDR3 DNA is TGTGCCAGCAGCCGGGCGAGCTCCTACGAGCAGTACTTC. It yields the protein CASSRASSYEQYF. Looking up the rest from reference TRBV14 and TRBJ2-7 gives the full variable domain: EAGVTQFPSHSVIEKGQTVTLRCDPISGHDNLYWYRRVMGKEIKFLLHFVKESKQDESGMPNNRFLAERTGGTYSTLKVQPAELEDSGVYFCASSRASSYEQYFGPGTRLTVT.

This rearrangement joins TRBV7-9 to TRBJ1-6, with D tentatively TRBD1 (6 bases). The CDR3 runs to 15 residues. Per germline, CDR1 SEHNR and CDR2 FQNEAQ (reference sequence). The V end lost 0 bases, the J end lost 7 bases, and 10 bases lay between the germline ends. CDR3 sequence reads: CASSLAAGANSPLHF. CDR3 in DNA: TGTGCCAGCAGCTTAGCGGCGGGGGCCAATTCACCCCTCCACTTT. The variable domain in full, completed from reference TRBV7-9 and TRBJ1-6, reads DTGVSQNPRHKITKRGQNVTFRCDPISEHNRLYWYRQTLGQGPEFLTYFQNEAQLEKSRLLSDRFSAERPKGSFSTLEIQRTEQGDSAMYLCASSLAAGANSPLHFGNGTRLTVT.

Only one count was recorded for this clone. The genes are TRBV11-3 and TRBJ2-1, with D perhaps TRBD2 (5 bases). Between the trimmed V and J ends, which lost 0 bases and 7 bases, there was a span of 10 bases. The CDR3 consists of 14 residues. Germline lookup yields CDR1 SGHNT and CDR2 YENEEA. The CDR3 region is CASSLDRTGNEQFF. The DNA for the CDR3 is TGTGCCAGCAGCTTAGACAGGACTGGGAATGAGCAGTTCTTC.

The chain carries TRBV28 and TRBJ2-5; possibly TRBD1 for D (5 bases). Trimming removed 0 bases from V and 7 bases from J, with 6 bases in between. The length of the CDR3 is 12 residues. Germline V gives CDR1 MDHEN, CDR2 SYDVKM. The DNA for the CDR3 is TGTGCCAGCAGTTTATGGCAGGGGACCCAGTACTTC. This sequence encodes CASSLWQGTQYF. Full variable domain (outside the CDR3, taken from reference TRBV28 and TRBJ2-5): DVKVTQSSRYLVKRTGEKVFLECVQDMDHENMFWYRQDPGLGLRLIYFSYDVKMKEKGDIPEGYSVSREKKERFSLILESASTNQTSMYLCASSLWQGTQYFGPGTRLLVL.

The chain employs TRBV28 and TRBJ2-1; unclear D gene. The V and J ends lost 7 bases and 8 bases respectively, with 6 bases between them. The CDR3 length is 10 residues. Germline-derived CDR1 and CDR2 are MDHEN and SYDVKM. The CDR3 here is CASTGYEQFF. The CDR3 nucleotides read TGTGCCAGCACAGGATATGAGCAGTTCTTC. The full variable domain, in which reference TRBV28 and TRBJ2-1 provide the parts outside the CDR3, is DVKVTQSSRYLVKRTGEKVFLECVQDMDHENMFWYRQDPGLGLRLIYFSYDVKMKEKGDIPEGYSVSREKKERFSLILESASTNQTSMYLCASTGYEQFFGPGTRLTVL.

This sequence joins TRBV12-5 and TRBJ2-3, with TRBD2 matching over 11 bases. The CDR3 runs 15 residues. CDR1 is LGHNT and CDR2 is FRNRAP in the germline V gene. The ends lost 4 bases at V and 2 bases at J; junction bases unmatched: 2. CDR3 loop: CASGYSGGATDTQYF. The CDR3 DNA reads TGTGCTAGTGGTTATAGCGGGGGGGCCACAGATACGCAGTATTTT.

The J gene is TRBJ1-1, the V gene TRBV19; D possibly corresponds to TRBD1 (6 bases). Between the trimmed V and J ends, which lost 10 bases and 6 bases, there was a span of 18 bases. CDR3 length equals 13 residues. From germline, CDR1 is LNHDA and CDR2 SQIVND (reference sequence). CDR3 amino acids: CATIDRLFSEAFF. The CDR3 DNA reads as TGTGCCACCATAGACAGGCTATTTTCTGAAGCTTTCTTT.

The chain carries TRBV7-8 and TRBJ1-2; 8 bases are a match to TRBD1. With V trimmed by 6 bases and J by 8 bases, 8 bases remained unmatched. The germline CDR1 and CDR2 sequences are SGHVS and FQNEAQ. This CDR3 comprises 13 residues. CDR3 in amino acids: CASSQRQGRGYTF. CDR3 DNA: TGTGCCAGCAGTCAAAGACAGGGGAGGGGCTACACCTTC.

The chain carries TRBV4-1 and TRBJ2-3, with 10 bases matching TRBD2. The CDR3 covers 15 residues. The germline CDR1 and CDR2 sequences are MGHRA and YSYEKL. The V gene end was trimmed by 5 bases and the J gene end by 2 bases; junction bases not matched to a gene: 4. CDR3 region: CASSLLAGTTDTQYF. The CDR3 coding sequence is TGCGCCAGCAGCTTACTAGCGGGGACCACAGATACGCAGTATTTT.

This sequence joins TRBV27 and TRBJ2-3, with TRBD2 identical over 9 bases. The CDR3 extends over 16 amino acids. V lost 3 bases, J lost 3 bases, and 7 bases stayed unmatched. CDR1 and CDR2 from the germline V gene are MNHEY and SMNVEV (reference sequence). CDR3 residues: CASSFTSGGWTDTQYF. CDR3 DNA: TGTGCCAGCAGTTTTACCAGCGGGGGGTGGACAGATACGCAGTATTTT.

This chain links TRBV9 with TRBJ1-1; tentative D call: TRBD1 (5 bases). This CDR3 has 15 amino acids. Trimming left V 6 bases short and J 1 base short, with 16 bases between. CDR1 is SGDLS and CDR2 is YYNGEE in the germline V gene. Here the CDR3 DNA reads TGTGCCAGCACCCTGTCCGGGGGGGGGAACACTGAAGCTTTCTTT. This gives the protein CASTLSGGGNTEAFF.

This chain connects TRBV28 to TRBJ1-1; 7 bases line up with TRBD1. There are 15 residues in the CDR3. The V gene's germline CDR1 is MDHEN and CDR2 SYDVKM. Losses at the gene ends were 5 bases for V and 4 bases for J; bases not matched to a gene: 10. CDR3 in amino acids: CASSPWDSRFTEAFF. In DNA, the CDR3 is TGTGCCAGCAGTCCATGGGACAGCCGCTTCACTGAAGCTTTCTTT.

The CDR3 reads CASSTHAGAGNTIYF. The CDR3 DNA is TGTGCCAGCAGTACACACGCGGGGGCTGGAAACACCATATATTTT. The V gene is TRBV2, the J gene TRBJ1-3; maybe TRBD1 (5 bases). The CDR3 runs to 15 residues. Trimming removed 5 bases from V and 2 bases from J, with 13 bases in between. Germline V gene sequence: CDR1 SNHLY, CDR2 FYNNEI.

The chain combines TRBV5-4 with TRBJ2-7, with D hard to call. The CDR3 length is 11 residues. Trimming shortened V by 1 base and J by 5 bases, and 4 bases separated the two germline ends. Germline loops: CDR1 SGHNT, CDR2 YYREEE (reference sequence). The CDR3 DNA is TGTGCCAGCAGCTTGCGAGACGAGCAGTACTTC. Translating gives CASSLRDEQYF.

The CDR3 is CASSGRGGKSYEQYF. CDR3 nucleotide sequence: TGCGCCAGCAGCGGTCGGGGAGGGAAATCCTACGAGCAGTACTTC. The chain couples TRBV5-1 to TRBJ2-7, with 7 bases aligning to TRBD2. The CDR3 totals 15 residues. CDR1 and CDR2 (germline): SGHRS, YFSETQ. V was clipped by 4 bases and J by 1 base; unmatched bases: 8.

V is TRBV5-4 and J is TRBJ2-4; 8 bases fit TRBD1. CDR1 is SGHNT and CDR2 is YYREEE in the germline V gene (reference sequence). The CDR3 consists of 12 residues. V shed 7 bases, J shed 3 bases, and the junction held 0 bases outside the gene matches. The CDR3 protein is CASGTGKNIQYF. The CDR3 DNA is TGTGCCAGCGGGACAGGCAAAAACATTCAGTACTTC.

CDR3 sequence reads: CASSLTGTGTEAFF. Here the CDR3 DNA reads TGTGCCAGCAGCTTAACCGGGACAGGGACTGAAGCTTTCTTT. The V and J genes are TRBV11-1 and TRBJ1-1; 9 nucleotides line up with TRBD1. There are 14 residues in the CDR3. V gave up 2 bases and J gave up 5 bases; unmatched junction bases: 3. Germline assignment: CDR1 SGHAT and CDR2 FQDESV (reference sequence).

V and J are TRBV6-5 and TRBJ2-1; possible D gene TRBD1, 5 bases. With 6 bases removed from V and 9 bases from J, the gap between germline ends came to 12 bases. The CDR3 is 12 residues long. Germline V gene data show CDR1 as MNHEY and CDR2 as SVGAGI. The CDR3 DNA follows: TGTGCCAGCAGCTCCCCTAGGGGTGAGCAGTTCTTC. Protein: CASSSPRGEQFF.

This rearrangement joins TRBV6-5 to TRBJ1-6; TRBD1 matches at 7 bases. Germline V gene data show CDR1 as MNHEY and CDR2 as SVGAGI. V gave up 5 bases and J gave up 7 bases; unmatched junction bases: 5. The CDR3 has 14 amino acids. The CDR3 loop reads CASSTADRNSPLHF. CDR3 nucleotides: TGTGCCAGCAGTACGGCGGACAGGAATTCACCCCTCCACTTT.

The rearrangement uses TRBV19 and TRBJ2-7; D is possibly TRBD1 (6 bases). Germline V gene lookup returns CDR1 LNHDA and CDR2 SQIVND (reference sequence). Between the trimmed V and J ends, which lost 4 bases and 2 bases, there was a span of 15 bases. The CDR3 runs to 15 residues. The CDR3 nucleotides are TGTGCCAGTAGTACGCTCGGGACACGGCCCTACGAGCAGTACTTC. This gives the protein CASSTLGTRPYEQYF. Together with reference TRBV19 and TRBJ2-7, the CDR3 gives the full variable domain: DGGITQSPKYLFRKEGQNVTLSCEQNLNHDAMYWYRQDPGQGLRLIYYSQIVNDFQKGDIAEGYSVSREKKESFPLTVTSAQKNPTAFYLCASSTLGTRPYEQYFGPGTRLTVT.

In the case of this clone: Other nucleotide sequences from this sample produce the same CDR3. CDR3 amino acids: CSVPDGANYGYTF. In DNA, the CDR3 is TGCAGCGTGCCAGATGGAGCCAACTATGGCTACACCTTC. The rearrangement uses TRBV29-1 and TRBJ1-2; the D is unclear. Germline V gene sequence: CDR1 SQVTM, CDR2 ANQGSEA. V was clipped by 6 bases and J by 2 bases, with 13 bases between them. CDR3 length: 13 residues.

The chain combines TRBV5-1 with TRBJ1-2; D gene unclear. The CDR3 loop spans 14 amino acids. Trimming took 0 bases from V and 3 from J, leaving 9 bases between them. Germline assignment: CDR1 SGHRS and CDR2 YFSETQ. CDR3 nucleotide sequence: TGCGCCAGCAGCTTGGGGGCGCCTTACTATGGCTACACCTTC. This encodes CASSLGAPYYGYTF.

The chain couples TRBV5-8 to TRBJ1-3; 8 nucleotides line up with TRBD1. The V gene end was trimmed by 4 bases and the J gene end by 10 bases; junction bases not matched to a gene: 16. Germline-derived CDR1 and CDR2 are SGHTS and YDEGEE. The length of the CDR3 is 16 residues. Here the CDR3 reads CASSAGQGTMERTIYF. CDR3 DNA sequence: TGTGCCAGCAGCGCCGGACAGGGAACGATGGAGAGGACCATATATTTT.

This clone came up a few times. The chain combines TRBV9 with TRBJ1-2; 9 bases are a match to TRBD1. CDR1 and CDR2 (germline): SGDLS, YYNGEE. The trim removed 4 bases at V and 5 bases at J, leaving 9 bases unmatched. This CDR3 contains 15 residues. The CDR3 is CASSITGTGTYGYTF. The CDR3 bases are TGTGCCAGCAGCATAACCGGGACAGGGACGTATGGCTACACCTTC.